A selection of T cell receptor beta chains follows, all from one sample in a study of CXCR3-negative and CXCR3-positive naive CD8 T cells. TCRdb reprocessed the 5' RACE reads, with one entry per CDR3 protein and no DNA. The sample has about 150,000 distinct CDR3 sequences, and its top ten clones hold about 0.44%. The sample was naive CXCR3+ CD8+ T cells from blood. The receptor set was obtained from a human donor in good health. Some clones in this sample may be carry-over from other donors' samples. CDR3s include the opening cysteine and the closing phenylalanine or tryptophan. Fields, in order: V gene, J gene, CDR3 protein.

TRBV12-3/TRBV12-4	TRBJ2-1	CASSLGSAGSYNEQFF
TRBV7-7	TRBJ2-5	CASSFTSGGLETQYF
TRBV12-3/TRBV12-4	TRBJ2-3	CASSYGFPGLARDF
TRBV5-1	TRBJ2-1	CASAGTSGLVVDEQFF
TRBV28	TRBJ1-4	CASSSRTGAKEKLFF
TRBV7-9	TRBJ2-1	CASSLSREDEQFF
TRBV28	TRBJ1-1	CASSFQRYTEAVF
TRBV5-1	TRBJ2-1	CASSWTSGSIDEQFF
TRBV28	TRBJ1-5	CASSPTGNHQPQHF
TRBV5-5	TRBJ1-2	CASSLSLDSLNYGYTF
TRBV4-3	TRBJ1-1	CASSQEEEVNAEAFF
TRBV28	TRBJ2-7	CASSVMTGGDEQYF
TRBV6-2/TRBV6-3	TRBJ2-3	CASQTSGGMDTQYF
TRBV4-3	TRBJ1-3	CASSQVAISSGNTIYF
TRBV9	TRBJ2-3	CASSDPHVGGTDTQYF
TRBV7-9	TRBJ2-1	CASSPSGQSNEQFF
TRBV2	TRBJ2-1	CASSRASGNNEQFF
TRBV28	TRBJ2-7	CASSLITPYEQYF
TRBV12-3/TRBV12-4	TRBJ2-2	CASSFVPNTGELFF
TRBV28	TRBJ2-5	CASMEPEAPFPYQETQYF
TRBV3-1	TRBJ2-7	CASSQDFTAREQYF
TRBV28	TRBJ1-3	CASSPDRSSGNTIYF
TRBV20-1	TRBJ2-5	CSAREIAGGGETQYF
TRBV27	TRBJ1-6	CASSLTALGSPLHF
TRBV5-4	TRBJ1-1	CASSPTTGQGYGEAFF
TRBV6-2/TRBV6-3	TRBJ2-2	CASSYVGTGELFF
TRBV28	TRBJ2-7	CASSLLGVTYEQYF
TRBV2	TRBJ2-6	CAKVGQGVSGANVLTF
TRBV12-3/TRBV12-4	TRBJ2-1	CASSPATNEQFF
TRBV4-1	TRBJ2-1	CASSQGGQRPSYNEQFF
TRBV5-8	TRBJ2-2	CASSSWTSGEAGELFF
TRBV13	TRBJ2-3	CASSREPTGKTDTQYF
TRBV7-2	TRBJ2-7	CASSYGPGVGEQYF
TRBV7-8	TRBJ2-3	CASSQTGGAASDTQYF
TRBV12-3/TRBV12-4	TRBJ2-5	CASSPGPVNQETQYF